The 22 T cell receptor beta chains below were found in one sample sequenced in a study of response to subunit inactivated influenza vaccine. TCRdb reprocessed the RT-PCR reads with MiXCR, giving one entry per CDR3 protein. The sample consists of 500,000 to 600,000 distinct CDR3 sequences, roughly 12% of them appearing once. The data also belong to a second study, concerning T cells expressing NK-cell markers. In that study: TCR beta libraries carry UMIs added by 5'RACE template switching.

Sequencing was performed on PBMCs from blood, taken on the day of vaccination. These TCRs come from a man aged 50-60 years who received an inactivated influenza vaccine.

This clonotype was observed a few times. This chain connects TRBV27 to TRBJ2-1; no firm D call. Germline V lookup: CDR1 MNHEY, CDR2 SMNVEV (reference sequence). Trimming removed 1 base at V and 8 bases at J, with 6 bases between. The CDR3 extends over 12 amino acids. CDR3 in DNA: TGTGCCAGCAGTTTATTAGGGTATGAGCAGTTCTTC. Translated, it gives CASSLLGYEQFF.

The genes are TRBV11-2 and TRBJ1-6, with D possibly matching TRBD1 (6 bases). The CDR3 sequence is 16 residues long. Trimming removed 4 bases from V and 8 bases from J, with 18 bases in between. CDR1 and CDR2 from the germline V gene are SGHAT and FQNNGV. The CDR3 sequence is CASSSLRGGADSPLHF. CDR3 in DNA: TGTGCCAGCAGCTCCTTAAGGGGGGGTGCCGATTCACCCCTCCACTTT.

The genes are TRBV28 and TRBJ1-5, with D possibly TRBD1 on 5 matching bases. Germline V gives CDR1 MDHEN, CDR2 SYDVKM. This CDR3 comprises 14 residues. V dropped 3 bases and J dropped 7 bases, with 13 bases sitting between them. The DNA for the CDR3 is TGTGCCAGCAGTTTCCTGGGACGGGACCAGCCCCAGCATTTT. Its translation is CASSFLGRDQPQHF. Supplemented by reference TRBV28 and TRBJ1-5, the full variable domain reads DVKVTQSSRYLVKRTGEKVFLECVQDMDHENMFWYRQDPGLGLRLIYFSYDVKMKEKGDIPEGYSVSREKKERFSLILESASTNQTSMYLCASSFLGRDQPQHFGDGTRLSIL.

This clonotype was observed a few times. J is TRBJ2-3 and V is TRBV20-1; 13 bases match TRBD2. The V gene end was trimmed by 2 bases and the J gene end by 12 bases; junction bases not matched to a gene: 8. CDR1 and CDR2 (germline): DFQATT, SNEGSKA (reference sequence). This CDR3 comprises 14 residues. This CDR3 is CSARIVGTSGDQYF. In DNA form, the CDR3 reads TGCAGTGCTAGAATCGTCGGGACTAGCGGGGATCAGTATTTT.

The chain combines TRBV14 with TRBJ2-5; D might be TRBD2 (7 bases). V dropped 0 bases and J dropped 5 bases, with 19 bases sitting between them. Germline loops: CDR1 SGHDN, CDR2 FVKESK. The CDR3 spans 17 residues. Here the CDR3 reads CASSQDPLWGGGETQYF. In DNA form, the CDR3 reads TGTGCCAGCAGCCAAGATCCTCTTTGGGGAGGGGGTGAGACCCAGTACTTC.

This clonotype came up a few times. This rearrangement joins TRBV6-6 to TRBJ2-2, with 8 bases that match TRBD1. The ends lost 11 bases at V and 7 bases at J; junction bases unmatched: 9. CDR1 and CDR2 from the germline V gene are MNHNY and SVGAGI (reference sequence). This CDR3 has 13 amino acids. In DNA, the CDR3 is TGTGCCGGCCTCAGGGGGCACGGCGGGGAGCTGTTTTTT. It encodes CAGLRGHGGELFF.

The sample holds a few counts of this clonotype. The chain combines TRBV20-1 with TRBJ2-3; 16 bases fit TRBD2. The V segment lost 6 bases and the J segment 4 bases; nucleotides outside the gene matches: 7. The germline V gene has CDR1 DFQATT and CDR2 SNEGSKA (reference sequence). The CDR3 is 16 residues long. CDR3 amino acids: CSAEGTSGGAPDTQYF. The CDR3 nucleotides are TGCAGTGCCGAAGGGACTAGCGGGGGGGCCCCAGATACGCAGTATTTT.

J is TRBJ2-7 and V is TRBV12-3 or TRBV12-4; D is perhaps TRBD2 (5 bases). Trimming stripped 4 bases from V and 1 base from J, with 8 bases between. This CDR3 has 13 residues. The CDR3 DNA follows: TGTGCCAGCAGTTGGGGAGTATCCTACGAGCAGTACTTC. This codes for CASSWGVSYEQYF.

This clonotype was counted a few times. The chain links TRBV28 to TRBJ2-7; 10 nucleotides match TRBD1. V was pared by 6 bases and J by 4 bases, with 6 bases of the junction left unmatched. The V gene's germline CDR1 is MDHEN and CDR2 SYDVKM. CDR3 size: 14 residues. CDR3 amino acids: CASRGTGEGYEQYF. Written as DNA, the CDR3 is TGTGCCAGCAGAGGGACAGGGGAAGGATACGAGCAGTACTTC.

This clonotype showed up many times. Written as DNA, the CDR3 is TGCGCCAGCAGCCAGGCGGACAGGGTCCCAGATACGCAGTATTTT. Its translation is CASSQADRVPDTQYF. This chain joins TRBV4-3 and TRBJ2-3; TRBD1 aligns across 8 bases. Germline-derived CDR1 and CDR2 are LGHNA and YSLEER. The CDR3 loop spans 15 amino acids. Germline trimming cut 3 bases from V and 4 bases from J; bases unmatched to any gene: 6.

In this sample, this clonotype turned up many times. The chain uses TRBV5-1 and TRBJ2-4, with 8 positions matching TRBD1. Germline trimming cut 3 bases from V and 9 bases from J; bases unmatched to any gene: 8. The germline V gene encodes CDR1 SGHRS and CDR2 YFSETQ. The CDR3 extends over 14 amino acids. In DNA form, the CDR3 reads TGCGCCAGCAGCTCTGGACAGGGAAGAACCATTCAGTACTTC. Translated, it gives CASSSGQGRTIQYF.

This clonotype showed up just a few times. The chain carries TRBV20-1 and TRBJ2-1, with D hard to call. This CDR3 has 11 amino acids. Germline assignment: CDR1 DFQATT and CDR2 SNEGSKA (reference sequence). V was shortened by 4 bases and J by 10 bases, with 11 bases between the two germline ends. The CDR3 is CSAILEWEQFF. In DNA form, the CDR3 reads TGCAGTGCTATCCTAGAGTGGGAGCAGTTCTTC.

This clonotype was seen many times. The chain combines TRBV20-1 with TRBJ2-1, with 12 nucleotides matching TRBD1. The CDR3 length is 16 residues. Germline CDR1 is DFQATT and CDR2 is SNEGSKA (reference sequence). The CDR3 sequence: CSALQVGQGAWNEQFF. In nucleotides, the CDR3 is TGCAGCGCTCTTCAGGTGGGACAGGGGGCTTGGAATGAGCAGTTCTTC.

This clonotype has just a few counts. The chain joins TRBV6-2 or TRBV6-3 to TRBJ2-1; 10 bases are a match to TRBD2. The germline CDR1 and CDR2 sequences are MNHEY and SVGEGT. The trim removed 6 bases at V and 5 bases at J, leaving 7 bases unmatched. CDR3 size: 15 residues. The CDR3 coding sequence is TGTGCCAGCAGCGAACTAGCGGGGTTTGACAATGAGCAGTTCTTC. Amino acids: CASSELAGFDNEQFF.

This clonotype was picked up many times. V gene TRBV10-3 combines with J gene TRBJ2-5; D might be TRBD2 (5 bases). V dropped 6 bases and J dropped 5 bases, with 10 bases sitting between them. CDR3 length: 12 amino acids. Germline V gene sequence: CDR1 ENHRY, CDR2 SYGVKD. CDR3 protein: CAISTSEETQYF. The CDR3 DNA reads TGTGCCATCAGCACTAGTGAGGAGACCCAGTACTTC.

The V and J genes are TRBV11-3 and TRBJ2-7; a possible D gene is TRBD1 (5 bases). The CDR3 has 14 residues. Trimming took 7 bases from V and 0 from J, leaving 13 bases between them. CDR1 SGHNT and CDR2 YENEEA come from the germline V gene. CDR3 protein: CASTEDRISYEQYF. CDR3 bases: TGTGCCAGCACCGAAGACAGAATCTCCTACGAGCAGTACTTC.

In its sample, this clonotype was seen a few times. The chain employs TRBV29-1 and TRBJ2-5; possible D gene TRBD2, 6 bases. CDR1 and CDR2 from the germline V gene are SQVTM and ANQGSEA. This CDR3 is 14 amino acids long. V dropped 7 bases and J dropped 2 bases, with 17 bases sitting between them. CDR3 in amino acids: CSAQTRPLQETQYF. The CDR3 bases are TGCAGCGCCCAGACTAGACCTCTACAAGAGACCCAGTACTTC.

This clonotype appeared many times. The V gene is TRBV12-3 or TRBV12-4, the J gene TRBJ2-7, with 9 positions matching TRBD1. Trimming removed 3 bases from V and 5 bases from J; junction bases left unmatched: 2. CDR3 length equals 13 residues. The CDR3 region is CASSLRTGDEQYF. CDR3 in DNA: TGTGCCAGCAGTTTGAGGACAGGGGACGAGCAGTACTTC.

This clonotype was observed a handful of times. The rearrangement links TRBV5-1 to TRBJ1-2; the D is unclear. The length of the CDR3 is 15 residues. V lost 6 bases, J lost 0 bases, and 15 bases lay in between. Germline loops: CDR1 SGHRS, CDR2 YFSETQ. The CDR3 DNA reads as TGCGCCAGCACCCCACGGGCAGGATCTAACTATGGCTACACCTTC. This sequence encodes CASTPRAGSNYGYTF.

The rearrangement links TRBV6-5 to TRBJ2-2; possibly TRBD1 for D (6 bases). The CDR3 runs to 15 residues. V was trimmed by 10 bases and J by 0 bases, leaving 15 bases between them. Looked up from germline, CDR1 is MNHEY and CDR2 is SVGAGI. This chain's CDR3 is CATLDRTANTGELFF. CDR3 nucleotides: TGTGCCACCTTAGACAGGACCGCGAACACCGGGGAGCTGTTTTTT.

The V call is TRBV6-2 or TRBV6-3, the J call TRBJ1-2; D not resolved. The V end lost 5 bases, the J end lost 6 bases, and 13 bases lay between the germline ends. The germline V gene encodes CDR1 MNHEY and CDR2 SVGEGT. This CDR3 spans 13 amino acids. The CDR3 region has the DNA TGTGCCAGCAGTAACCAGGACTACCATGGCTACACCTTC. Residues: CASSNQDYHGYTF.

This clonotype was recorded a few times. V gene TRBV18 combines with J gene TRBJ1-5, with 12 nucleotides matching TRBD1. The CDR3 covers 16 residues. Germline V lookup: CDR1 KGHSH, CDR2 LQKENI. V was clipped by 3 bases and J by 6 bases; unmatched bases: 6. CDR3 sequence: CASSPAGTGGGQPQHF. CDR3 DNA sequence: TGTGCCAGCTCACCGGCCGGGACAGGGGGCGGTCAGCCCCAGCATTTT.